This note documents a single TCR beta chain sequence. Antigen unknown. The CDR3 spans 13 residues. Germline V CDR1 and CDR2: SGHAT, FQNNGV. The V end was cut by 0 bases, the J end by 5 bases, with 8 bases between. This entry is derived from a study of vaccination effects on CD4 cells after COVID-19. About the study: Post-vaccine sample collection fell at a median of 72 days after the second dose. Study results and limitations: By a late point after vaccination, infection- and vaccine-induced clones had shrunk markedly through clonal contraction.

Method: immunoSEQ multiplex PCR; TCRdb's copy keeps in-frame clones and lacks some. The table has 9,500 to 15,000 clones, about three quarters seen once. Sequencing followed a ViraFEST assay step that expanded antigen-specific CD4+ T cells with viral peptide pools. Following culture for about 11 days, CD4+ T cells were isolated. The vaccine given was either BNT162b2 or mRNA-1273, in two doses. The sample in question was CD4+ T cells from PBMCs cultured with SARS-CoV-2 spike peptides, obtained after COVID-19 vaccination. This receptor was obtained from a human donor who received a COVID-19 vaccine. The V gene is TRBV11-2, the J gene TRBJ2-7; no clear D. The CDR3 protein is CASSLDPVHEQYF. The CDR3 nucleotides are TGTGCCAGCAGCTTAGACCCGGTCCACGAGCAGTACTTC.